This TCR beta chain was identified in a study of CD8 T cells in Susac syndrome. This clonotype was seen only once. An amount of RNA that ranged from roughly 0.45 to 1 ug was reverse transcribed with random hexamers. An immunoSEQ multiplex PCR generated amplified TCR beta CDR3 products spanning 54 Vbeta and 13 Jbeta. Each CDR3 protein is one row after TCRdb ran MiXCR on the immunoSEQ multiplex PCR reads. The data hold around 300,000 distinct CDR3 sequences, with roughly 85% observed a single time. The sequence came from a human donor with multiple sclerosis. What was sequenced was CD8+ T cells from PBMCs.

CDR3 nucleotide sequence: TGTGCCAGCAGTGCCCTGGGACAGGGTCGCACCGGGGAGCTGTTTTTT. This codes for CASSALGQGRTGELFF. The chain joins TRBV25-1 to TRBJ2-2, with 9 bases fitting TRBD1. Germline lookup yields CDR1 MGHDK and CDR2 SYGVNS. Germline trimming cut 4 bases from V and 4 bases from J; bases unmatched to any gene: 7. CDR3 length: 16 residues.